The rows below give T cell receptor beta chains drawn from one sample of a study of cytomegalovirus exposure and HLA in healthy donors. The data were produced by immunoSEQ multiplex PCR, yet TCRdb's version contains in-frame clones alone and is incomplete. The sample data list tens of thousands of clones. The material sequenced was PBMCs. The receptors shown here come from a female donor in good health and CMV-seropositive. Both conserved end residues are part of each CDR3. The D gene is left open where the match is weak.

j_gene: TRBJ1-1; d_gene: .; len: 14; v_gene: TRBV21-1; CDR3nt: TGTGCCAGCAGCTTGAGGAAGGGGGCGACTGAAGCTTTCTTT; CDR3aa: CASSLRKGATEAFF
j_gene: TRBJ2-1; d_gene: TRBD2; len: 16; v_gene: TRBV7-3; CDR3nt: TGTGCCAGCAGCCCAACCGGGGAGGGCATACCCAATGAGCAGTTCTTC; CDR3aa: CASSPTGEGIPNEQFF
j_gene: TRBJ2-7; d_gene: .; len: 14; v_gene: TRBV5-1; CDR3nt: TGCGCCAGCAGCTTGGGGCTAGAAACGTACGAGCAGTACTTC; CDR3aa: CASSLGLETYEQYF
j_gene: TRBJ2-7; d_gene: TRBD1; len: 15; v_gene: TRBV4-3; CDR3nt: TGCGCCAGCAGCCAATCAGGGGGCTGGTCCTACGAGCAGTACTTC; CDR3aa: CASSQSGGWSYEQYF
j_gene: TRBJ1-3; d_gene: .; len: 16; v_gene: TRBV4-3; CDR3nt: TGCGCCAGCAGCCAAGAGTATCGGGGATCTGGAAACACCATATATTTT; CDR3aa: CASSQEYRGSGNTIYF
j_gene: TRBJ1-1; d_gene: TRBD1; len: 14; v_gene: TRBV18; CDR3nt: TGTGCCAGCTCACCAGACAGGGCCAACACTGAAGCTTTCTTT; CDR3aa: CASSPDRANTEAFF
j_gene: TRBJ1-5; d_gene: .; len: 14; v_gene: TRBV10-3; CDR3nt: TGTGCCATCAGTGAGCTTCAGGGGAATCAGCCCCAGCATTTT; CDR3aa: CAISELQGNQPQHF
j_gene: TRBJ1-1; d_gene: .; len: 16; v_gene: TRBV19; CDR3nt: TGTGCCAGTAGCTCCCCTCTCGGATCCGGGGACACTGAAGCTTTCTTT; CDR3aa: CASSSPLGSGDTEAFF
j_gene: TRBJ1-2; d_gene: .; len: 15; v_gene: TRBV19; CDR3nt: TGTGCCAGTATCATGGCGGGGCGCCCCTCCTATGGCTACACCTTC; CDR3aa: CASIMAGRPSYGYTF
j_gene: TRBJ1-1; d_gene: .; len: 13; v_gene: TRBV6-5; CDR3nt: TGTGCCAGCAGTTTACAGGGCTTTGGTGAAGCTTTCTTT; CDR3aa: CASSLQGFGEAFF
j_gene: TRBJ1-6; d_gene: .; len: 16; v_gene: TRBV28; CDR3nt: TGTGCCAGCAGTTTAAGGTTGCGAGGGAATAATTCACCCCTCCACTTT; CDR3aa: CASSLRLRGNNSPLHF
j_gene: TRBJ2-7; d_gene: .; len: 16; v_gene: TRBV18; CDR3nt: TGTGCCAGCTCACCACTCGGCGGGGCCAGCTCCTACGAGCAGTACTTC; CDR3aa: CASSPLGGASSYEQYF
j_gene: TRBJ1-6; d_gene: TRBD1; len: 16; v_gene: TRBV7-2; CDR3nt: TGTGCCACCCGCGGGACAGGAAGCTCCTATAATTCACCCCTCCACTTT; CDR3aa: CATRGTGSSYNSPLHF
j_gene: TRBJ1-2; d_gene: .; len: 16; v_gene: TRBV15; CDR3nt: TGTGCCACCAGCAGAGTCCCGGAAAACGGGAACTATGGCTACACCTTC; CDR3aa: CATSRVPENGNYGYTF
j_gene: TRBJ1-5; d_gene: .; len: 17; v_gene: TRBV12-2; CDR3nt: TGTGCAAGTCGCTTAGCGCTCGGAGGGGGCGGGAATCAGCCCCAGCATTTT; CDR3aa: CASRLALGGGGNQPQHF
j_gene: TRBJ1-5; d_gene: TRBD1; len: 18; v_gene: TRBV10-2; CDR3nt: TGCGCCAGCAGTGAGTGGGCAGGGGGTCCCTCGGGCAATCAGCCCCAGCATTTT; CDR3aa: CASSEWAGGPSGNQPQHF
j_gene: TRBJ1-5; d_gene: .; len: 13; v_gene: TRBV7-2; CDR3nt: TGTGCCAGCAGCTTTTCCGGGAATCAGCCCCAGCATTTT; CDR3aa: CASSFSGNQPQHF
j_gene: TRBJ2-3; d_gene: TRBD2; len: 16; v_gene: TRBV5-1; CDR3nt: TGCGCCAGCAGCCCGGGGAGGGGAGTACGGGCAGATACGCAGTATTTT; CDR3aa: CASSPGRGVRADTQYF
j_gene: TRBJ1-4; d_gene: .; len: 15; v_gene: TRBV5-6; CDR3nt: TGTGCCAGCAGCTTTTCAGGGACAACTAATGAAAAACTGTTTTTT; CDR3aa: CASSFSGTTNEKLFF
j_gene: TRBJ1-1; d_gene: .; len: 15; v_gene: TRBV5-1; CDR3nt: TGCGCCAGCCGAAGCAGGGCGCAACAAGGCACTGAAGCTTTCTTT; CDR3aa: CASRSRAQQGTEAFF
j_gene: TRBJ2-2; d_gene: .; len: 12; v_gene: TRBV6-5; CDR3nt: TGTGCCAGCAGTAGGAGCGGCGGGGAGCTGTTTTTT; CDR3aa: CASSRSGGELFF
j_gene: TRBJ2-2; d_gene: TRBD1; len: 17; v_gene: TRBV18; CDR3nt: TGTGCCAGCTCATCGGATTTACAGGGGGCAAGGACCGGGGAGCTGTTTTTT; CDR3aa: CASSSDLQGARTGELFF
j_gene: TRBJ2-1; d_gene: .; len: 19; v_gene: TRBV10-1; CDR3nt: TGCGCCAGCGTAACTAAGACAGTTTTATTATCAATAGGTTATTTCGAGCAGTTCTTC; CDR3aa: CASVTKTVLLSIGYFEQFF
j_gene: TRBJ2-2; d_gene: TRBD2; len: 16; v_gene: TRBV9; CDR3nt: TGTGCCAGCAGCGTTAACGCGGGGGGCGGTATAGGGGAGCTGTTTTTT; CDR3aa: CASSVNAGGGIGELFF
j_gene: TRBJ1-4; d_gene: TRBD1; len: 14; v_gene: TRBV18; CDR3nt: TGTGCCAGCTCACCAGGACAGGGGAATGAAAAACTGTTTTTT; CDR3aa: CASSPGQGNEKLFF
j_gene: TRBJ2-2; d_gene: .; len: 16; v_gene: TRBV11-2; CDR3nt: TGTGCCAGCAGCTTATATGCAGGGGCGAACACCGGGGAGCTGTTTTTT; CDR3aa: CASSLYAGANTGELFF
j_gene: TRBJ2-7; d_gene: .; len: 17; v_gene: TRBV4-2; CDR3nt: TGTGCCAGCAGCCAAGATAGTATTGCCGGAGCCTCCTTGGAGCAGTACTTC; CDR3aa: CASSQDSIAGASLEQYF
j_gene: TRBJ1-1; d_gene: .; len: 14; v_gene: TRBV7-9; CDR3nt: TGTGCCAGCAGCTTAAGCGCCGGAAACACTGAAGCTTTCTTT; CDR3aa: CASSLSAGNTEAFF
j_gene: TRBJ1-1; d_gene: .; len: 14; v_gene: TRBV18; CDR3nt: TGTGCCAGCTCACCGCTACAGGGGAACACTGAAGCTTTCTTT; CDR3aa: CASSPLQGNTEAFF
j_gene: TRBJ2-7; d_gene: .; len: 14; v_gene: TRBV5-1; CDR3nt: TGCGCCAGCAGCTTGGACTCGACACCTTGGGAGCAGTACTTC; CDR3aa: CASSLDSTPWEQYF
j_gene: TRBJ2-3; d_gene: TRBD2; len: 15; v_gene: TRBV9; CDR3nt: TGTGCCAGCAGCGAACGGACTAGCGGCACAGATACGCAGTATTTT; CDR3aa: CASSERTSGTDTQYF
j_gene: TRBJ2-7; d_gene: .; len: 13; v_gene: TRBV6-5; CDR3nt: TGTGCCAGCAGTTACTCGATTAGTACTGAGCAGTACTTC; CDR3aa: CASSYSISTEQYF
j_gene: TRBJ1-1; d_gene: .; len: 15; v_gene: TRBV18; CDR3nt: TGTGCCAGCTCACCAAATGGAGTGATGAACACTGAAGCTTTCTTT; CDR3aa: CASSPNGVMNTEAFF
j_gene: TRBJ2-3; d_gene: .; len: 15; v_gene: TRBV6-5; CDR3nt: TGTGCCAGCAGTCACCGGGAAAGCAGCACAGATACGCAGTATTTT; CDR3aa: CASSHRESSTDTQYF
j_gene: TRBJ2-3; d_gene: .; len: 13; v_gene: TRBV6-1; CDR3nt: TGTGCCAGCACCGGGTTGCGGACAGATACGCAGTATTTT; CDR3aa: CASTGLRTDTQYF
j_gene: TRBJ2-7; d_gene: TRBD1; len: 12; v_gene: TRBV18; CDR3nt: TGTGCCGCAGGACAGGGACAAGACGAGCAGTACTTC; CDR3aa: CAAGQGQDEQYF
j_gene: TRBJ2-7; d_gene: .; len: 12; v_gene: TRBV6-1; CDR3nt: TGTGCCAGCAGTGGAGACTTATACGAGCAGTACTTC; CDR3aa: CASSGDLYEQYF
j_gene: TRBJ2-1; d_gene: .; len: 16; v_gene: TRBV4-1; CDR3nt: TGCGCCAGCAGCCCGAGTCCGGGGGGCCATTACAATGAGCAGTTCTTC; CDR3aa: CASSPSPGGHYNEQFF
j_gene: TRBJ1-6; d_gene: .; len: 16; v_gene: TRBV9; CDR3nt: TGTGCCAGCAGCGTAGCGGTGAGCTCCTATAATTCACCCCTCCACTTT; CDR3aa: CASSVAVSSYNSPLHF
j_gene: TRBJ2-3; d_gene: .; len: 15; v_gene: TRBV7-6; CDR3nt: TGTGCCAGCATCCGAGGAAACCAACCCACAGATACGCAGTATTTT; CDR3aa: CASIRGNQPTDTQYF
j_gene: TRBJ2-7; d_gene: .; len: 15; v_gene: TRBV28; CDR3nt: TGTGCCAGCAGTTCCCCGACTGCGGCATCCTACGAGCAGTACTTC; CDR3aa: CASSSPTAASYEQYF
j_gene: TRBJ2-3; d_gene: TRBD1; len: 15; v_gene: TRBV5-6; CDR3nt: TGTGCCAGCAGCTTGACACAGGGGAGACCAGATACGCAGTATTTT; CDR3aa: CASSLTQGRPDTQYF
j_gene: TRBJ2-7; d_gene: .; len: 15; v_gene: TRBV9; CDR3nt: TGTGCCAGCAGCGTAGCTCTGGGGGGTTTCTACGAGCAGTACTTC; CDR3aa: CASSVALGGFYEQYF
j_gene: TRBJ2-5; d_gene: .; len: 13; v_gene: TRBV18; CDR3nt: TGTGCCAGCTCACCCCGCAACACCGAGGCCCAGTACTTC; CDR3aa: CASSPRNTEAQYF
j_gene: TRBJ1-1; d_gene: .; len: 12; v_gene: TRBV10-1; CDR3nt: TGCGCCAGCAGTGAGTCAGAGGGCCGAGCTTTCTTT; CDR3aa: CASSESEGRAFF
j_gene: TRBJ2-7; d_gene: TRBD2; len: 15; v_gene: TRBV19; CDR3nt: TGTGCCAGTAGTATTGGGGGGACTAGCGTCTACGAGCAGTACTTC; CDR3aa: CASSIGGTSVYEQYF
j_gene: TRBJ1-1; d_gene: .; len: 13; v_gene: TRBV5-1; CDR3nt: TGCGCCAGCCAACAGGGTTCGAACACTGAAGCTTTCTTT; CDR3aa: CASQQGSNTEAFF
j_gene: TRBJ2-7; d_gene: TRBD2; len: 15; v_gene: TRBV7-2; CDR3nt: TGTGCCGGCAGCCCCCGACTAGCGGGGGGACTCGAGCAGTACTTC; CDR3aa: CAGSPRLAGGLEQYF
j_gene: TRBJ1-1; d_gene: TRBD1; len: 13; v_gene: TRBV6-5; CDR3nt: TGTGCCAGCAGTTACTCCAGGGGGACTGAAGCTTTCTTT; CDR3aa: CASSYSRGTEAFF
j_gene: TRBJ2-3; d_gene: TRBD2; len: 16; v_gene: TRBV11-2; CDR3nt: TGTGCCAGCAGCCCCCGGGGTACTAGCGGGACAGATACGCAGTATTTT; CDR3aa: CASSPRGTSGTDTQYF
j_gene: TRBJ2-7; d_gene: TRBD1; len: 14; v_gene: TRBV28; CDR3nt: TGTGCCAGCAGAAACAGGGGGTACTCCTACGAGCAGTACTTC; CDR3aa: CASRNRGYSYEQYF
j_gene: TRBJ2-7; d_gene: .; len: 14; v_gene: TRBV28; CDR3nt: TGTGCCAGCAGTCCTCTTCGGGTTCCCTACGAGCAGTACTTC; CDR3aa: CASSPLRVPYEQYF
j_gene: TRBJ1-2; d_gene: TRBD1; len: 14; v_gene: TRBV4-1; CDR3nt: TGCGCCAGCAGCCAACTCGGACAGGGGAAGGGCTACACCTTC; CDR3aa: CASSQLGQGKGYTF